This record looks at one T cell receptor beta chain sequence and its context. Its antigen target is currently unknown. No much larger clone exists at a distance of one base, and base qualities are not known. The library relied on 5' RACE. Sequencing was carried out with an Illumina HiSeq 2000. Template switching introduced a universal primer binding site; the final cDNA contained a unique molecular identifier, enabling accurate counting of TCR cDNA molecules. Specific primers in the conserved constant-segment region were used to synthesize first-strand cDNA for TCR alpha and beta chains. Each cDNA library was double barcoded, with a SMART-Mk sample barcode plus Illumina barcodes, to control for contamination. TruSeq adapter sequences, together with Illumina sample barcodes, were added in two successive PCR steps. TCR alpha and beta cDNA libraries were sequenced on the Illumina HiSeq platform with custom primers. In the authors' own workflow: MiGEC was used to process raw reads and extract unique molecular identifiers, and MiXCR was used to find CDR3 positions. Recombination models were inferred per individual with the repgenHMM and IGoR tools using an EM algorithm. Shared clonotypes were analyzed with the tcR package in R, and sharing was normalized by the product of cloneset sizes. Out-of-frame nonproductive sequences were analyzed to study raw recombination free of thymic and clonal selection effects. The public reads were run again by TCRdb, first through fastp at Q25 and then through MiXCR, and only productive beta chains were kept. For every CDR3 protein sequence, its rows merge into one entry that carries the most common genes and DNA. The V and J calls were not made by the authors but by TCRdb's processing. The sample data list about 660,000 distinct CDR3 sequences, and more than 6.5% of these were observed just once. The ten largest make up 0.98% of the sample.

Cut back by 6 bases and 3 bases, the V and J ends lie 14 bases apart. The CDR3 spans 14 residues, from the cysteine through the phenylalanine. The CDR3 DNA has 42 bases and is translated from base 1. The data originate from a study of identical twins listed by TCRdb under 2016. The study in broad terms: To test whether fetal clonotypes persist, the study used deep sequencing on TCR alpha and beta repertoires from monozygotic twins, unrelated adults of various ages, and cord blood. Replicate twin experiments were performed at different times using different library preparation protocols to rule out contamination.

Every donor was a healthy Caucasian. The twin cohort consisted of three pairs of female monozygotic twins, all aged about 18 to 30 years. Peripheral blood mononuclear cells were the source from which RNA for the TCR libraries was isolated. Broad study findings and their caveats: Zero-insertion analyses could be partly confounded by invariant T cells such as MAIT and iNKT, though diverse VJ usage argued against such confounding for most clonotypes. Out-of-frame TCR alpha sharing in monozygotic twins was systematically underestimated by recombination models, whereas sharing between unrelated individuals was in agreement with the recombination models. A weaker excess of twin sharing was found in beta out-of-frame sequences because the signal-to-noise ratio was lowered by fewer shared sequences. Because the same donors could not be followed over many years, conclusions were based on cross-sectional statistical analysis. Compared with coincidental sharing between unrelated individuals, an excess of low generation-probability sequences was observed among out-of-frame TCR alpha sequences shared between twins. Abundant cord blood beta clonotypes had fewer insertions, young adult naive repertoires showed a similar but weaker trend, and memory repertoires showed no such trend.

Another study also made use of these data, one on yellow fever vaccine responses in identical twins. The other study reports the following: According to the authors, in identical twins the way T cells responded to vaccination appeared partly convergent and partly personalized. Focusing on identical twins, the study followed the T cell clones that responded to the vaccine, and did so with precision.

The sequencing sample was made of PBMCs. Recombination connected TRBV12-3 or TRBV12-4 to TRBJ1-2; the D segment could be TRBD1, given 6 matching bases. The receptor comes from a woman aged 18-30 years in good health. The nucleotides are TGTGCCAGCAGACCCCTACAGGGTGACTATGGCTACACCTTC. It codes for CASRPLQGDYGYTF.